These 25 T cell receptor beta chains came from one sample sequenced in a study of blood T cell repertoires in COVID-19. Repertoires were generated with immunoSEQ multiplex PCR, while TCRdb's copy carries only in-frame clones and drops some. This table holds tens of thousands of clones, roughly 80% found once. Sequencing was carried out using peripheral blood. Receptors were obtained from a man aged 45-65 years with acute or convalescent COVID-19.

This sequence joins TRBV6-2 or TRBV6-3 and TRBJ2-7, with D possibly TRBD1 on 5 matching bases. The V and J ends lost 2 bases and 0 bases respectively, with 17 bases between them. Germline CDR1 is MNHEY and CDR2 is SVGEGT. This CDR3 has 17 residues. The CDR3 here is CASSYNFLDNLSYEQYF. Here the CDR3 DNA reads TGTGCCAGCAGTTACAACTTCCTGGACAACCTCTCCTACGAGCAGTACTTC.

The rearrangement joins TRBV9 to TRBJ1-4; maybe TRBD1 (5 bases). In germline, CDR1 is SGDLS, CDR2 YYNGEE. The CDR3 runs to 16 residues. The V and J ends lost 2 bases and 3 bases respectively, with 14 bases between them. The CDR3 here is CASSVGGRAANEKLFF. CDR3 in DNA: TGTGCCAGCAGCGTGGGGGGTAGGGCCGCTAATGAAAAACTGTTTTTT.

This clone was counted between two and nine times. CDR3 sequence: CASSVGTSYNSPLHF. DNA of the CDR3: TGTGCCAGCAGCGTAGGGACAAGTTATAATTCACCCCTCCACTTT. V and J are TRBV9 and TRBJ1-6, with D tentatively TRBD1 (5 bases). CDR3 length equals 15 residues. The ends were cut back, 0 bases at V and 4 bases at J, with 8 bases in the middle. Per germline, CDR1 SGDLS and CDR2 YYNGEE.

This clone appeared a single time. This rearrangement joins TRBV4-2 to TRBJ2-7; D possibly corresponds to TRBD1 (5 bases). The germline gives CDR1 LGHNA, CDR2 YNFKEQ. Between the trimmed V and J ends, which lost 0 bases and 5 bases, there was a span of 17 bases. This CDR3 is 16 amino acids long. CDR3 loop: CASSQERTLMWNEQYF. The CDR3 bases are TGTGCCAGCAGCCAAGAAAGGACACTAATGTGGAACGAGCAGTACTTC.

The gene calls are TRBV5-6 and TRBJ1-5, with D perhaps TRBD1 (5 bases). Trimming took off 1 base at V and 2 bases at J, with 19 bases between the two ends. The CDR3 covers 18 residues. Germline lookup yields CDR1 SGHDT and CDR2 YYEEEE. The CDR3 sequence: CASSLRTTGLGGNQPQHF. The CDR3 DNA follows: TGTGCCAGCAGCTTGAGGACCACAGGTTTAGGAGGCAATCAGCCCCAGCATTTT.

The gene calls are TRBV6-1 and TRBJ2-3; a possible D gene is TRBD2 (7 bases). Per the germline V gene, CDR1 is MNHNS and CDR2 is SASEGT. This CDR3 comprises 15 residues. Between the trimmed V and J ends, which lost 3 bases and 5 bases, there was a span of 15 bases. The CDR3: CASSEWGGQGDTQYF. As DNA, the CDR3 is TGTGCCAGCAGTGAGTGGGGGGGCCAGGGAGATACGCAGTATTTT.

This clone was recorded once. The CDR3 coding sequence is TGTGCCAGCACCGACCCCCAAAAGGGGATAAACTACGAGCAGTACTTC. Translating gives CASTDPQKGINYEQYF. J is TRBJ2-7 and V is TRBV28; D perhaps matches TRBD1 (5 bases). The V end was cut by 7 bases, the J end by 3 bases, with 22 bases between. CDR1 and CDR2 from the germline V gene are MDHEN and SYDVKM. The CDR3 has 16 amino acids.

This chain uses TRBV10-3 with TRBJ2-2; D perhaps matches TRBD2 (5 bases). CDR1 is ENHRY and CDR2 is SYGVKD in the germline V gene. The CDR3 consists of 14 residues. V lost 0 bases and J 6 bases, leaving 8 bases between the germline ends. The CDR3 DNA sequence: TGTGCCATCAGTGAGTCGATCGGGGCCGGGGAGCTGTTTTTT. As protein: CAISESIGAGELFF.

The J gene is TRBJ1-2, the V gene TRBV6-5; 8 bases align to TRBD1. The V gene end was trimmed by 0 bases and the J gene end by 3 bases; junction bases not matched to a gene: 6. Germline CDR1 reads MNHEY; CDR2 reads SVGAGI. CDR3 length: 16 residues. The chain's CDR3 is CASSYSSGGAYYGYTF. The CDR3 nucleotides read TGTGCCAGCAGTTACTCTTCAGGGGGCGCATACTATGGCTACACCTTC.

For the CDR3, the DNA is TGTGCCATCCCATTCCCCTATAACTATGGCTACACCTTC. It codes for CAIPFPYNYGYTF. The chain is built from TRBV11-2 and TRBJ1-2; no firm D call. Trimming left V 10 bases short and J 1 base short, with 13 bases between. Germline CDR1 SGHAT, CDR2 FQNNGV. The CDR3 spans 13 residues.

The count of this clone is one. The CDR3 spells CASSFAGQHTDTQYF. The CDR3 region has the DNA TGTGCCAGCAGCTTCGCGGGACAGCACACAGATACGCAGTATTTT. J is TRBJ2-3 and V is TRBV5-5; weak D call: TRBD1 (7 bases). Germline V lookup: CDR1 SGHKS, CDR2 YYEKEE (reference sequence). The germline V and J ends were trimmed by 2 bases and 2 bases, with 12 bases remaining between them. The CDR3 covers 15 residues. The whole variable domain, filled in from reference TRBV5-5 and TRBJ2-3, reads DAGVTQSPTHLIKTRGQQVTLRCSPISGHKSVSWYQQVLGQGPQFIFQYYEKEERGRGNFPDRFSARQFPNYSSELNVNALLLGDSALYLCASSFAGQHTDTQYFGPGTRLTVL.

The chain has TRBV28 and TRBJ2-3, with D possibly matching TRBD1 (9 bases). The CDR3 loop spans 19 amino acids. The germline V and J ends were trimmed by 3 bases and 0 bases, with 22 bases remaining between them. Germline assignment: CDR1 MDHEN and CDR2 SYDVKM. In nucleotides, the CDR3 is TGTGCCAGCAGTTTTACAGGGGGCCCTAGCGGGCGAAGCACAGATACGCAGTATTTT. Amino acid sequence: CASSFTGGPSGRSTDTQYF.

The V and J genes are TRBV7-3 and TRBJ2-1, with a tentative D call TRBD2 (5 bases). Trimming took 5 bases from V and 6 from J, leaving 17 bases between them. The CDR3 runs to 15 residues. Germline V gene lookup returns CDR1 SGHTA and CDR2 FQGTGA. The DNA of the CDR3 is TGTGCCAGCAGCCGAATGGCCGAAGGGAGCAATGAGCAGTTCTTC. Its protein product is CASSRMAEGSNEQFF.

V usage is TRBV7-7 and J usage is TRBJ2-1; D unresolved. CDR3 length: 14 amino acids. V was pared by 0 bases and J by 6 bases, with 9 bases between. Germline-derived CDR1 and CDR2 are SSHAT and FNYEAQ (reference sequence). In DNA form, the CDR3 reads TGTGCCAGCAGCTTAGCTGTCAACTCCAATGAGCAGTTCTTC. Protein sequence: CASSLAVNSNEQFF.

The V gene is TRBV30, the J gene TRBJ1-2, with TRBD1 matching over 7 bases. Germline trimming cut 3 bases from V and 8 bases from J; bases unmatched to any gene: 6. The CDR3 covers 12 residues. Germline-derived CDR1 and CDR2 are GTSNPN and SVGIG (reference sequence). The CDR3 sequence is CAWSRGLAGYTF. The CDR3, as DNA: TGTGCCTGGAGCAGGGGGTTGGCCGGCTACACCTTC.

The rearrangement links TRBV5-4 to TRBJ1-5; 9 nucleotides line up with TRBD1. The V gene end was trimmed by 0 bases and the J gene end by 2 bases; junction bases not matched to a gene: 9. This CDR3 region has 18 residues. CDR1 and CDR2 (germline): SGHNT, YYREEE (reference sequence). CDR3 region: CASSLEGQGIEGNQPQHF. As DNA, the CDR3 is TGTGCCAGCAGCTTGGAGGGACAGGGAATTGAGGGCAATCAGCCCCAGCATTTT.

This clone was detected only a few times. The chain carries TRBV12-5 and TRBJ1-6; 11 nucleotides align to TRBD1. Unmatched junction bases numbered 6, after V lost 5 bases and J lost 9 bases. The length of the CDR3 is 15 residues. The germline CDR1 and CDR2 sequences are LGHNT and FRNRAP. CDR3 protein: CASGIGQGASSPLHF. In nucleotides, the CDR3 is TGTGCTAGTGGTATCGGACAGGGGGCGAGTTCACCCCTCCACTTT.

The rearrangement joins TRBV3-1 (or the pseudogene TRBV3-2) to TRBJ1-2; the D gene is possibly TRBD1 (6 bases). Germline V lookup: CDR1 LGHDT, CDR2 YNNKEL (reference sequence). The CDR3 has 13 amino acids. The V gene lost 1 base and the J gene lost 7 bases, with 10 bases spanning the gap. Written as DNA, the CDR3 is TGTGCCAGCAGCCAAGGCCGACAGGTTGGCTACACCTTC. It encodes CASSQGRQVGYTF.

V is TRBV6-4 and J is TRBJ2-1, with 10 bases lining up with TRBD2. The germline CDR1 and CDR2 sequences are MRHNA and SNTAGT. This CDR3 has 14 amino acids. The ends lost 4 bases at V and 7 bases at J; junction bases unmatched: 4. The CDR3 protein is CASSVASGSNEQFF. As DNA, the CDR3 is TGTGCCAGCAGTGTGGCTAGCGGGAGTAATGAGCAGTTCTTC.

The rearrangement uses TRBV4-1 and TRBJ1-2; D is ambiguous. The CDR3 runs to 14 residues. Germline V gene lookup returns CDR1 MGHRA and CDR2 YSYEKL. V lost 1 base and J 7 bases, leaving 13 bases between the germline ends. CDR3 in amino acids: CASSQAGLTGGYTF. The CDR3 nucleotides are TGCGCCAGCAGCCAAGCTGGGTTAACGGGTGGCTACACCTTC.

The chain carries TRBV4-3 and TRBJ1-5; D is unclear. The V gene's germline CDR1 is LGHNA and CDR2 YSLEER. V was cut by 2 bases and J by 3 bases, with 5 bases left in between. The CDR3 covers 13 residues. The CDR3 bases are TGCGCCAGCAGCCAACGTCTCAATCAGCCCCAGCATTTT. Its protein product is CASSQRLNQPQHF.

The chain joins TRBV19 to TRBJ1-6; 7 bases match TRBD1. CDR1 LNHDA and CDR2 SQIVND come from the germline V gene (reference sequence). The trim removed 4 bases at V and 1 base at J, leaving 4 bases unmatched. The CDR3 runs 16 residues. CDR3 protein: CASSKGASSYNSPLHF. As DNA, the CDR3 is TGTGCCAGTAGTAAGGGGGCGAGTTCCTATAATTCACCCCTCCACTTT.

V gene TRBV24-1 combines with J gene TRBJ1-4; the D is unclear. The CDR3 consists of 15 residues. The germline V gene has CDR1 KGHDR and CDR2 SFDVKD. The V and J ends lost 3 bases and 0 bases respectively, with 7 bases between them. The CDR3 here is CATSDSSATNEKLFF. The CDR3 DNA is TGTGCCACCAGTGATAGCTCGGCAACTAATGAAAAACTGTTTTTT.

This clone was recorded once. The CDR3 DNA sequence: TGTGCCAGCAGCTCCCCGGATCAGCCCCAGCATTTT. It yields the protein CASSSPDQPQHF. The chain recombines TRBV5-4 with TRBJ1-5; D is uncertain. Trimming stripped 3 bases from V and 5 bases from J, with 6 bases between. Germline values: CDR1 SGHNT, CDR2 YYREEE (reference sequence). This CDR3 is built from 12 residues.

CDR3 in amino acids: CASSWTGGGNEKLFF. CDR3 nucleotides: TGTGCCAGCAGCTGGACAGGGGGCGGTAATGAAAAACTGTTTTTT. V is TRBV5-4 and J is TRBJ1-4; 11 positions agree with TRBD1. The CDR3 runs 15 residues. The trim removed 3 bases at V and 4 bases at J, leaving 2 bases unmatched. Germline lookup yields CDR1 SGHNT and CDR2 YYREEE (reference sequence).